The 22 T cell receptor beta chains below all came from one sample that was sequenced in a study of cytomegalovirus exposure and HLA in healthy donors. Both 60 Vbeta primers and 13 Jbeta primers went into the PCR. Data came from immunoSEQ multiplex PCR; TCRdb stores just in-frame clones and leaves some out. The sample lists 110,000 to 150,000 clones, roughly 86% occurring once. The specimen sequenced was PBMCs. These TCRs come from a man between 18 and 29 years old in good health and CMV-seropositive.

The chain carries TRBV30 and TRBJ2-7; D unclear. Germline V gene data show CDR1 as GTSNPN and CDR2 as SVGIG (reference sequence). This CDR3 is 12 amino acids long. V gave up 4 bases and J gave up 5 bases, with 12 bases separating them. CDR3 sequence (DNA): TGTGCCTGGACTGTTCCCCCTAACGAGCAGTACTTC. This gives the protein CAWTVPPNEQYF.

The chain joins TRBV27 to TRBJ2-1; TRBD2 aligns across 8 bases. V shed 6 bases, J shed 2 bases, and the junction held 6 bases outside the gene matches. Germline V gene lookup returns CDR1 MNHEY and CDR2 SMNVEV (reference sequence). The CDR3 consists of 15 residues. The CDR3 sequence is CASSLSGKTYNEQFF. For the CDR3, the DNA is TGTGCCAGCAGCCTTAGCGGGAAGACCTACAATGAGCAGTTCTTC.

The V call is TRBV4-1, the J call TRBJ2-1; TRBD2 matches 13 bases. The germline V gene encodes CDR1 MGHRA and CDR2 YSYEKL. V was clipped by 4 bases and J by 3 bases; unmatched bases: 6. The CDR3 loop spans 17 amino acids. The CDR3 sequence: CASSRDGTSGDYNEQFF. As DNA, the CDR3 is TGCGCCAGCAGCCGCGACGGGACTAGCGGGGACTACAATGAGCAGTTCTTC.

The rearrangement uses TRBV29-1 and TRBJ2-7; 11 bases agree with TRBD1. This CDR3 spans 13 amino acids. Germline values: CDR1 SQVTM, CDR2 ANQGSEA. This chain's CDR3 is CSVGGQGAYEQYF. Written as DNA, the CDR3 is TGCAGTGTCGGGGGACAGGGGGCCTACGAGCAGTACTTC.

The V gene is TRBV28, the J gene TRBJ1-1; D is unresolved. The germline V and J ends were trimmed by 3 bases and 3 bases, with 5 bases remaining between them. This CDR3 is 12 amino acids long. CDR1 and CDR2 (germline): MDHEN, SYDVKM. As DNA, the CDR3 is TGTGCCAGCAGTTTCCGGGACACTGAAGCTTTCTTT. Its protein is CASSFRDTEAFF.

The chain uses TRBV4-1 and TRBJ2-5, with 8 bases identical to TRBD2. CDR3 length: 17 residues. CDR1 and CDR2 (germline): MGHRA, YSYEKL. The V gene end was trimmed by 1 base and the J gene end by 4 bases; junction bases not matched to a gene: 11. The CDR3 DNA reads TGCGCCAGCAGCCAAGGGCTAGCGGGCACGCAAGGAGAGACCCAGTACTTC. Protein sequence: CASSQGLAGTQGETQYF.

V and J are TRBV6-5 and TRBJ2-3, with TRBD2 identical over 9 bases. Germline assignment: CDR1 MNHEY and CDR2 SVGAGI. The V segment lost 6 bases and the J segment 6 bases; nucleotides outside the gene matches: 4. This CDR3 contains 13 residues. CDR3 sequence: CASRAGGRDTQYF. The CDR3 DNA is TGTGCCAGCAGGGCGGGAGGGCGTGATACGCAGTATTTT.

The chain recombines TRBV10-1 with TRBJ2-7; D is undetermined. The CDR3 covers 12 residues. Trimming removed 7 bases at V and 2 bases at J, with 9 bases between. Germline V gene lookup returns CDR1 WNHNN and CDR2 SYGVQD (reference sequence). CDR3 residues: CASKGGPYEQYF. Written as DNA, the CDR3 is TGCGCCAGCAAAGGCGGTCCCTACGAGCAGTACTTC.

V usage is TRBV15 and J usage is TRBJ2-3; D is ambiguous. V gave up 0 bases and J gave up 0 bases, with 10 bases separating them. In germline, CDR1 is LNHNV, CDR2 YYDKDF (reference sequence). The CDR3 covers 16 residues. Here the CDR3 reads CATSRDVAPSTDTQYF. As DNA, the CDR3 is TGTGCCACCAGCAGAGATGTCGCGCCAAGCACAGATACGCAGTATTTT.

The gene calls are TRBV27 and TRBJ1-5; perhaps TRBD1 as D (5 bases). V lost 3 bases, J lost 5 bases, and 8 bases lay in between. The germline CDR1 and CDR2 sequences are MNHEY and SMNVEV (reference sequence). The CDR3 sequence is 13 residues long. The CDR3 loop is CASSFQGDQPQHF. The CDR3 DNA sequence: TGTGCCAGCAGTTTCCAAGGGGATCAGCCCCAGCATTTT.

The rearrangement joins TRBV19 to TRBJ1-1; TRBD1 matches at 7 bases. CDR1 is LNHDA, CDR2 SQIVND, per germline (reference sequence). J gave up 1 base and V 6 bases, and 8 bases lay outside the gene matches. There are 15 residues in the CDR3. For the CDR3, the DNA is TGTGCCAGTAGCCATTTGACAGGGCGGAACACTGAAGCTTTCTTT. Its protein product is CASSHLTGRNTEAFF.

The genes are TRBV2 and TRBJ2-5, with a tentative D call TRBD2 (6 bases). V lost 10 bases to trimming and J lost 4 bases, with 10 bases between them. The CDR3 consists of 11 residues. Germline lookup yields CDR1 SNHLY and CDR2 FYNNEI. DNA for the CDR3: TGTGCCACCGCGGGATCAGAGACCCAGTACTTC. Its protein is CATAGSETQYF.

This clone has a single count. V usage is TRBV27 and J usage is TRBJ2-5; 8 bases are shared with TRBD1. The end of the DNA aligns better with TRBJ2-7, so the J call may be wrong. Per germline, CDR1 MNHEY and CDR2 SMNVEV (reference sequence). The CDR3 consists of 14 residues. CDR3 nucleotide sequence: TGTGCCAGCAGTCCCTCCCGGACAGGGAACGAGCAGTACTTC. Translation: CASSPSRTGNEQYF.

The chain joins TRBV15 to TRBJ2-2; 10 positions match TRBD2. There are 15 residues in the CDR3. The V and J ends lost 6 bases and 6 bases, in that order; junction bases with no gene match: 7. Germline V gene sequence: CDR1 LNHNV, CDR2 YYDKDF (reference sequence). The CDR3 coding sequence is TGTGCCACCAGGAGATCTAGCGGGAGAGCCGGGGAGCTGTTTTTT. Its translation: CATRRSSGRAGELFF.

J is TRBJ1-1 and V is TRBV6-1; D is unresolved. V was trimmed by 2 bases and J by 1 base, leaving 8 bases between them. This CDR3 comprises 14 residues. Germline V gene lookup returns CDR1 MNHNS and CDR2 SASEGT. The CDR3 DNA is TGTGCCAGCAGTGAAATACGGGGGAACACTGAAGCTTTCTTT. Translation gives CASSEIRGNTEAFF.

The DNA of the CDR3 is TGTGCCAGAAGCCTCGGGTTGGCCTATGGCTACACCTTC. Amino acids: CARSLGLAYGYTF. The J gene is TRBJ1-2, the V gene TRBV5-3; no clear D. TRBV5-3 is an open reading frame whose function is uncertain. The CDR3 is made up of 13 amino acids. Trimming shortened V by 4 bases and J by 4 bases, and 11 bases separated the two germline ends.

This chain uses TRBV2 with TRBJ2-7; the D gene is possibly TRBD2 (6 bases). This CDR3 contains 12 residues. Trimming cost V 5 bases and J 3 bases, with 8 bases left between them. CDR1 and CDR2 (germline): SNHLY, FYNNEI. The CDR3 sequence: CASSPDYYEQYF. The CDR3 nucleotides are TGTGCCAGCAGTCCGGACTACTACGAGCAGTACTTC.

The V gene is TRBV14, the J gene TRBJ1-1; D ambiguous. Between the trimmed V and J ends, which lost 8 bases and 5 bases, there was a span of 21 bases. Germline V gene sequence: CDR1 SGHDN, CDR2 FVKESK. CDR3 length equals 15 residues. For the CDR3, the DNA is TGTGCCAGCCAACCAAGGACCGGGGTGGGGACTGAAGCTTTCTTT. This codes for CASQPRTGVGTEAFF.

V is TRBV27 and J is TRBJ2-7; perhaps TRBD2 as D (5 bases). The germline V and J ends were trimmed by 7 bases and 5 bases, with 24 bases remaining between them. Looked up from germline, CDR1 is MNHEY and CDR2 is SMNVEV (reference sequence). This CDR3 is built from 16 residues. The CDR3 here is CASKLRTGSISHEQYF. CDR3 nucleotides: TGTGCCAGCAAGTTACGGACTGGTTCGATTTCCCACGAGCAGTACTTC.

The CDR3 coding sequence is TGTGCCAGCAGGGGGCAAAACACAGATACGCAGTATTTT. It encodes CASRGQNTDTQYF. V is TRBV28 and J is TRBJ2-3, with D possibly being TRBD1 (5 bases). Trimming stripped 6 bases from V and 2 bases from J, with 9 bases between. This CDR3 has 13 residues. Germline V lookup: CDR1 MDHEN, CDR2 SYDVKM.

The chain has TRBV28 and TRBJ1-1, with D perhaps matching TRBD1 (5 bases). The germline V gene has CDR1 MDHEN and CDR2 SYDVKM. Deletions cut 6 bases from V and 5 bases from J, with 19 bases between. The CDR3 contains 15 residues. The CDR3 DNA reads TGTGCCAGCAGCCCACCGGGGGGGGTAAATACTGAAGCTTTCTTT. Translated: CASSPPGGVNTEAFF.

The rearrangement uses TRBV20-1 and TRBJ1-2; no clear D gene. The CDR3 contains 10 residues. The germline CDR1 and CDR2 sequences are DFQATT and SNEGSKA (reference sequence). Trimming removed 1 base from V and 6 bases from J, with 3 bases in between. DNA for the CDR3: TGCAGTGCTAGAGTCGATGGCTACACCTTC. This sequence encodes CSARVDGYTF.